These T cell receptor beta chains were read from a single sample in a study of T-cell reconstitution after alpha-beta-depleted transplantation in children. TCRdb used MiXCR to reprocess the PCR reads, holding one entry per CDR3 protein. The sample consists of 600,000 to 800,000 distinct CDR3 sequences, about an eighth of them appearing once. Sequenced material: PBMCs, taken before TCRalphabeta/CD19-depleted stem cell transplant. These receptors were obtained from a girl aged 2 to 10 with congenital amegakaryocytic thrombocytopenia, due to receive a stem cell transplant. Both conserved end residues are part of each CDR3. The D gene is left open where the match is weak. Clone size is not always given. Where it is, it says once, few, many or a class for expanded clones.

v_gene	j_gene	abundance	d_gene	CDR3aa	CDR3nt
TRBV28	TRBJ2-7	few	-	CASSQIPYEQYF	TGTGCCAGCAGCCAAATCCCCTACGAGCAGTACTTC
TRBV29-1	TRBJ2-2	-	-	CSVAYTGELFF	TGCAGCGTAGCTTACACCGGGGAGCTGTTTTTT
TRBV11-3	TRBJ2-4	many	-	CASSLERDSIQYF	TGTGCCAGCAGCTTAGAGCGGGATAGCATTCAGTACTTC
TRBV5-1	TRBJ2-1	many	-	CASTLYNEQFF	TGCGCCAGCACCTTATACAATGAGCAGTTCTTC
TRBV20-1	TRBJ2-1	many	TRBD2	CSAIWTSGEQFF	TGCAGTGCTATTTGGACTAGCGGAGAGCAGTTCTTC
TRBV29-1	TRBJ2-1	many	-	CSVPITSDEQFF	TGCAGCGTTCCAATAACTTCCGATGAGCAGTTCTTC
TRBV3-1	TRBJ2-1	-	-	CATSQPGKYETYNEQFF	TGTGCCACCAGCCAACCGGGGAAATACGAGACCTACAATGAGCAGTTCTTC
TRBV5-1	TRBJ2-5	few	-	CASSFEGRQETQYF	TGCGCCAGCAGCTTTGAGGGAAGACAAGAGACCCAGTACTTC
TRBV10-3	TRBJ2-5	-	-	CAISYGAAEETQYF	TGTGCCATCAGTTACGGAGCGGCCGAAGAGACCCAGTACTTC
TRBV14	TRBJ2-7	-	TRBD1	CASSQGTGLLREQYF	TGTGCCAGCAGCCAAGGGACAGGGTTGTTGCGCGAGCAGTACTTC
TRBV7-9	TRBJ2-3	many	TRBD2	CASSLLAGADTQYF	TGTGCCAGCAGCTTACTAGCGGGAGCAGATACGCAGTATTTT
TRBV27	TRBJ2-1	-	-	CASSPGASSYNEQFF	TGTGCCAGCAGCCCAGGGGCCAGCTCCTACAATGAGCAGTTCTTC
TRBV20-1	TRBJ1-5	-	-	CSARGQGQKPQHF	TGCAGTGCTAGAGGCCAGGGCCAAAAGCCCCAGCATTTT
TRBV20-1	TRBJ2-2	many	TRBD2	CSARTSGGGTGELFF	TGCAGTGCACGGACTAGCGGGGGAGGCACCGGGGAGCTGTTTTTT
TRBV20-1	TRBJ2-1	-	TRBD2	CSADSGRASFEQFF	TGCAGTGCTGATAGCGGGAGGGCCTCGTTCGAGCAGTTCTTC
TRBV5-1	TRBJ2-4	few	TRBD2	CASSRAGVGLAGAPQNIQYF	TGCGCCAGCAGCAGGGCAGGGGTAGGACTAGCGGGAGCTCCCCAAAACATTCAGTACTTC
TRBV5-1	TRBJ2-7	-	-	CASSGREISYEQCF	TGCGCCAGCAGCGGCCGGGAGATCTCCTACGAGCAGTGCTTC
TRBV12-3/TRBV12-4	TRBJ1-2	many	TRBD1	CASSFWDRGVQGYTF	TGTGCCAGCAGTTTCTGGGACAGGGGTGTACAGGGCTACACCTTC
TRBV7-3	TRBJ2-3	-	-	CASSLTGTEGDTQYF	TGTGCCAGCAGCTTAACGGGGACCGAGGGGGATACGCAGTATTTT
TRBV6-5	TRBJ1-4	few	TRBD1	CASSYSGTGSRRGNEKLFF	TGTGCCAGCAGTTACTCCGGGACAGGCTCACGTCGGGGGAATGAAAAACTGTTTTTT